This T cell receptor (beta chain) was identified during a study of blood T cell repertoires in COVID-19. Across the whole study: T cells, B-cell-depleted T cells, or PBMCs supplied cDNA or gDNA.

Original handling: Amplification of reference gene primers provided the estimated nucleated cell counts. Sequencing was performed with immunoSEQ multiplex PCR; in TCRdb, only in-frame clones are kept and a portion is missing. The V and J calls and clone size come from that table; D and trimming were worked out from the DNA. The sample lists approximately 46,000 clones; approximately 82% were seen once. This receptor was identified in a human donor in a cohort sampled during active COVID-19. The material sequenced was peripheral blood.

The DNA of the CDR3 is TGCGCCAGCAGCCCGACAGGGGGCGGTTATGGCTACACCTTC. Translation gives CASSPTGGGYGYTF. V usage is TRBV5-1 and J usage is TRBJ1-2, with 10 nucleotides matching TRBD1. CDR1 SGHRS and CDR2 YFSETQ come from the germline V gene. The CDR3 is 14 residues long. Trimming at V came to 4 bases and at J to 5 bases, leaving 5 bases not matched to a gene.